This TCR beta chain was sequenced during a study of T cells in Graves' hyperthyroidism and ophthalmopathy (dated by TCRdb to the late 2010s). In the study overall: To identify TCR V-J signatures that set the groups apart, the researchers used a discovery cohort of more than 95 patients, made up of 40 to 45 with Graves' ophthalmopathy and some 58 with stable Graves' hyperthyroidism. The paper describes TCR Vbeta CDR3 sequencing of 135 peripheral blood samples, made up of 43 ophthalmopathy patients, roughly 80 hyperthyroidism patients and about 17 progressor patients. Prospective prediction of ophthalmopathy was tested in an independent validation cohort of 18 hyperthyroidism patients and some 17 patients who later progressed to ophthalmopathy. Once sampling was done, hyperthyroidism patients were given methimazole at a starting dose of 30 mg daily, whereas ophthalmopathy patients were given high-dose intravenous methylprednisolone. The approximately 98 discovery patients were randomly divided into training and test sets at a 7:3 ratio. In several Graves' hyperthyroidism patients, the study also compared T-cell repertoires from thyroid tissue with T-cell repertoires from blood. General study outcomes and caveats: A model built on a 13 V-J signature distinguished ophthalmopathy from stable hyperthyroidism, reaching roughly 88% sensitivity and approximately 81% specificity in cross-validation and 80%/75% in testing. In validation, the model predicted progression to ophthalmopathy a median of roughly 6.1 months before onset, with approximately 68% sensitivity and just under 75% specificity. Most expanded thyroid clonotypes (frequency above 0.001) were also detected in blood, a finding suggesting that blood repertoires may reflect thyroid immune responses. No statistical method was used to set the sample size in advance, and investigators knew the group allocation.

The V end loses 11 bases and the J end loses 8 bases, and a stretch of 10 bases separates them. The CDR3, cysteine through phenylalanine, is 10 amino acids long. The read is trimmed to its CDR3 DNA, 30 bases read in frame from base 1. The germline V gene (reference sequence) gives CDR1 as SEHNR and CDR2 as FQNEAQ. The TCR beta CDR3 regions were amplified from RNA transcripts. A first-round RT-PCR of the TCR CDR3 used the HTBI primer set with the Qiagen OneStep RT-PCR kit. A second multiplex PCR round built the libraries, followed by size selection and purification. Sequencing of the libraries was done on an Illumina HiSeq2000 using paired-end 100 bp reads. The study's processing was this. SOAPnuke was used to process the raw data, removing reads that contained adapters or uncalled bases, had a mean Phred below 15, or lacked an exact match to the constant primer or identifier. COPE v1.2.5 was used to merge high-quality paired reads, and clonotypes were defined as unique nucleotide sequences. MiTCR v1.1 was used to align clonotypes to the IMGT TRBV, TRBD and TRBJ reference segments. The analysis included only V-J combinations with a frequency above 0.0001, which together covered 99% to 99.2% of the repertoires. The TCS score was defined as the ratio of F50 (clonal expansion) to E x V (chaos), calculated using BLOSUM62-based TCRdist between CDR3 peptides within each V-J. Welch's t-statistics and random forest reduced around 520 V-J features to about 13, which were used in a naive Bayes classifier (R e1071). The similarity between thyroid and blood repertoires was quantified using the Morisita-Horn index. TCRdb itself trimmed the public reads at Q25 with fastp, ran MiXCR and retained productive beta chains. Entries that share a CDR3 protein sequence are merged under the most common genes and DNA. The V and J calls and clone size are TCRdb's, not the authors'. The sample table shows a few hundred thousand distinct CDR3 sequences, and about half are seen once. The top ten clones comprise roughly 8.2% of the sample.

In its sample, this clonotype was seen many times. What antigen it recognizes has not been identified. Qualities for individual bases were not recorded, and no much larger clone is one base off. Stable Graves' hyperthyroidism was defined as the absence of progression to ophthalmopathy over 18 months of follow-up. Hyperthyroidism patients were aged 18 to 65 years and newly diagnosed, with disease duration of less than 2 months. The study excluded patients with uncontrolled infections, other autoimmune diseases, pregnancy or lactation. Diagnoses were established on the basis of clinical symptoms, serum thyroxine and TRAb, thyroid ultrasound, and orbital computed tomography. Total RNA was extracted with Trizol reagent, and quality was checked on an Agilent 2100 Bioanalyzer.

The sample comprised peripheral blood or thyroid tissue (not recorded which). The receptor chain draws on TRBV7-9 and TRBJ2-1, and possibly TRBD2, on 5 matching bases. This TCR was sampled from a woman under 30 with Graves' hyperthyroidism. CDR3 loop: CAEFSDEQFF. The sequenced DNA: TGTGCCGAATTTAGCGATGAGCAGTTCTTC.